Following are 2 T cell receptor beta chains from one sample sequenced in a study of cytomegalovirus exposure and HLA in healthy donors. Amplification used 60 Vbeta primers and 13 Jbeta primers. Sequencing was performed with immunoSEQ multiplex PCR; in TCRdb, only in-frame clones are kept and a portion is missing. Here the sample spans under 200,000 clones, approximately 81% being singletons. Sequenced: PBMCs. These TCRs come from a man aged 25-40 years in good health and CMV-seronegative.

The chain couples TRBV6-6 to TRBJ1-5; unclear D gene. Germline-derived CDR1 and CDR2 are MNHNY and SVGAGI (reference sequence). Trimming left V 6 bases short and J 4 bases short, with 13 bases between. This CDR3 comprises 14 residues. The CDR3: CASRIPSTNQPQHF. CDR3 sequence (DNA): TGTGCCAGCAGAATTCCGAGTACGAATCAGCCCCAGCATTTT.

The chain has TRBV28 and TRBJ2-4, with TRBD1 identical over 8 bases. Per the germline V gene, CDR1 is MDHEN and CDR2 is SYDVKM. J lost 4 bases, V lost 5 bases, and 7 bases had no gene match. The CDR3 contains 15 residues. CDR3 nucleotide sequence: TGTGCCAGCAGTAAACTGACAGGGGAAAAAAACATTCAGTACTTC. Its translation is CASSKLTGEKNIQYF.